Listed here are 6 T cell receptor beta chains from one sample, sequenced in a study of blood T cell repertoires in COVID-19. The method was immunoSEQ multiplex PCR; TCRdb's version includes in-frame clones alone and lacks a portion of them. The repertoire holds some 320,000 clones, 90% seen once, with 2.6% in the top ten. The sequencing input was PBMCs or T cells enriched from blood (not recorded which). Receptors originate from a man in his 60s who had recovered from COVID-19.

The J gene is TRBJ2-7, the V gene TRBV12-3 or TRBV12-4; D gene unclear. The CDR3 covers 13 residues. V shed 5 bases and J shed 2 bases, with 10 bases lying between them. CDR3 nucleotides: TGTGCCAGCAGTCGAGCTTCGACCTACGAGCAGTACTTC. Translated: CASSRASTYEQYF.

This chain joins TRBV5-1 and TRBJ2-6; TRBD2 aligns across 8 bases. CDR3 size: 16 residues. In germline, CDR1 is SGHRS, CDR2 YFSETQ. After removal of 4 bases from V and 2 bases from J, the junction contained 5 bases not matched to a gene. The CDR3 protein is CASSPDGGAGANVLTF. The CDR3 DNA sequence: TGCGCCAGCAGCCCAGACGGGGGGGCTGGGGCCAACGTCCTGACTTTC.

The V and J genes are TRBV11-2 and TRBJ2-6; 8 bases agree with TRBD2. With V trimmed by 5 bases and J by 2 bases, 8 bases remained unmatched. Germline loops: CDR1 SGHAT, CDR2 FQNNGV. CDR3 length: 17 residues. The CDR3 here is CASSPTAGGTGANVLTF. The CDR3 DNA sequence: TGTGCCAGCAGCCCTACGGCGGGGGGAACTGGGGCCAACGTCCTGACTTTC.

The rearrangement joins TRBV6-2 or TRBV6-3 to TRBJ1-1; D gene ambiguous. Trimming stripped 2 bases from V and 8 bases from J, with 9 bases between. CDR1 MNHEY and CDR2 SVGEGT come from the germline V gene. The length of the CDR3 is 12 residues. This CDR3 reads CASSYNREEAFF. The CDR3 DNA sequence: TGTGCCAGCAGTTACAACAGAGAAGAAGCTTTCTTT.

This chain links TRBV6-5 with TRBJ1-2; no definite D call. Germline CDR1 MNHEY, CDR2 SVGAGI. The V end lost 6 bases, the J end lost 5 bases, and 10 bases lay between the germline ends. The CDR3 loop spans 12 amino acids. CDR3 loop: CASSLGGYGYTF. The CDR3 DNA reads TGTGCCAGCAGCCTTGGAGGGTATGGCTACACCTTC.

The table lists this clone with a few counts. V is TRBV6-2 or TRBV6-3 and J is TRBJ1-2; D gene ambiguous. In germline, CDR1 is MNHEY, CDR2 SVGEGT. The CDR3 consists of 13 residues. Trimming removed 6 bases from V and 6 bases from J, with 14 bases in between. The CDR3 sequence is CASSGQKSDGYTF. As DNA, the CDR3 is TGTGCCAGCAGCGGTCAGAAGAGCGATGGCTACACCTTC.